The 9 T cell receptor beta chains given below trace back to one sample, sequenced in a study of blood T cell repertoires in COVID-19. Assay: immunoSEQ multiplex PCR; the TCRdb copy retains only in-frame clones and omits some. The table has under 75,000 clones, approximately 80% seen once. The sample comprised peripheral blood. All receptors derive from a woman of 80 years or more with active or convalescent COVID-19.

Points on this clone: At one of its ends the junction is not consistent with the germline gene, which may arise from a read error. This rearrangement joins TRBV14 to TRBJ2-1; 12 bases are a match to TRBD2. This CDR3 contains 14 residues. CDR1 is SGHDN and CDR2 is FVKESK in the germline V gene. The CDR3 DNA follows: TGTGCCAGCAGCCAAGATCTAGCGGGGGGGGTATTGATCTTC. Its translation is CASSQDLAGGVLIF.

The chain joins TRBV4-3 to TRBJ2-1; 16 nucleotides agree with TRBD2. The V segment lost 3 bases and the J segment 5 bases; nucleotides outside the gene matches: 10. This CDR3 contains 19 residues. Germline V gene data show CDR1 as LGHNA and CDR2 as YSLEER. CDR3 DNA: TGCGCCAGCAGCCACGCAGGGACCGGGACTAGCGGGGGGGACAATGAGCAGTTCTTC. Amino acid sequence: CASSHAGTGTSGGDNEQFF.

DNA of the CDR3: TGTGCCAGCAGCCGAAGAGCCTCCTACGAGCAGTACTTC. Translation: CASSRRASYEQYF. The rearrangement links TRBV6-5 to TRBJ2-7; no clear D gene. This CDR3 is built from 13 residues. Germline V gene lookup returns CDR1 MNHEY and CDR2 SVGAGI. V lost 6 bases and J 0 bases, leaving 9 bases between the germline ends.

V usage is TRBV29-1 and J usage is TRBJ2-1; 7 bases line up with TRBD1. The junction had 6 bases not matched to a gene; V was cut back by 7 bases and J by 0 bases. CDR3 length equals 14 residues. Looked up from germline, CDR1 is SQVTM and CDR2 is ANQGSEA. The CDR3 is CSGGQHVSYNEQFF. In nucleotides, the CDR3 is TGCAGCGGGGGACAGCATGTCTCCTACAATGAGCAGTTCTTC.

The chain combines TRBV18 with TRBJ1-1; D is unresolved. The length of the CDR3 is 14 residues. V was trimmed by 3 bases and J by 1 base, leaving 9 bases between them. The V gene's germline CDR1 is KGHSH and CDR2 LQKENI. The CDR3 spells CASSPAQSNTEAFF. In DNA, the CDR3 is TGTGCCAGCTCACCTGCACAATCGAACACTGAAGCTTTCTTT.

The V call is TRBV7-8, the J call TRBJ2-7; TRBD1 agrees at 9 bases. The germline gives CDR1 SGHVS, CDR2 FQNEAQ. The CDR3 covers 16 residues. The ends lost 5 bases at V and 2 bases at J; junction bases unmatched: 10. The CDR3 sequence: CASSDRDRVLTYEQYF. Here the CDR3 DNA reads TGTGCCAGCAGCGACCGGGACAGGGTTCTCACCTACGAGCAGTACTTC.

V is TRBV18 and J is TRBJ1-1, with D maybe TRBD1 (5 bases). The germline V and J ends were trimmed by 4 bases and 2 bases, with 23 bases remaining between them. Germline loops: CDR1 KGHSH, CDR2 LQKENI. The CDR3 runs 18 residues. CDR3 protein: CASSLLAGAWRGNTEAFF. In DNA form, the CDR3 reads TGTGCCAGCTCACTCCTAGCGGGTGCTTGGAGGGGCAACACTGAAGCTTTCTTT.

This clone was detected only a few times. The rearrangement uses TRBV7-8 and TRBJ1-1; 7 bases line up with TRBD1. The CDR3 loop spans 17 amino acids. Germline V gene lookup returns CDR1 SGHVS and CDR2 FQNEAQ. Trimming removed 5 bases from V and 2 bases from J; junction bases left unmatched: 14. The CDR3 coding sequence is TGTGCCAGCAGCCCATTAGGGGGACAGCTACATAACACTGAAGCTTTCTTT. Its translation: CASSPLGGQLHNTEAFF.

The rearrangement joins TRBV6-6 to TRBJ2-3; tentative D call: TRBD2 (5 bases). Deletions cut 5 bases from V and 2 bases from J, with 20 bases between. This CDR3 has 17 amino acids. Per the germline V gene, CDR1 is MNHNY and CDR2 is SVGAGI (reference sequence). The CDR3 is CASSHRLSPGSTDTQYF. CDR3 DNA: TGTGCCAGCAGTCATAGACTAAGTCCTGGGTCCACAGATACGCAGTATTTT.